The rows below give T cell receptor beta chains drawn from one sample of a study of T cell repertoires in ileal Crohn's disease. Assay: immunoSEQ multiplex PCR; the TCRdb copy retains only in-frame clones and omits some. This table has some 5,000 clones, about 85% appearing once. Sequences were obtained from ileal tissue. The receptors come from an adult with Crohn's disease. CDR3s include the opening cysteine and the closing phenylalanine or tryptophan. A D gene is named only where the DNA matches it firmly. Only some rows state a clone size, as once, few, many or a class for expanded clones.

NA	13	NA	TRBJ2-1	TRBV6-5	TGTGCCAGCAGCTCGCCCCAGGGGAAGGGAGAGTTCTTC	CASSSPQGKGEFF
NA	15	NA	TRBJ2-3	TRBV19	TGTGCCAGTAGTATATCACATTTTAACACAGATACGCAGTATTTT	CASSISHFNTDTQYF
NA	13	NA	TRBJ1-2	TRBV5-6	TGTGCCAGCAGCCCGACGGAGAACTATGGCTGCACCTTC	CASSPTENYGCTF
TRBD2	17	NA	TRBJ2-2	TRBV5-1	TGCGCCAGCAGCCTCCAGACTAGCGGGGGGACGACCGGGGAGCTGTTTTTT	CASSLQTSGGTTGELFF
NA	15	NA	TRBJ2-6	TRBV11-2	TGTGCCAGCAGCCCCTATTCTTCCGTAGCCAACGTCCTGACTTTC	CASSPYSSVANVLTF
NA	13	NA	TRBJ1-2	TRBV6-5	TGTGCCAGCAGTTACGGGCCGTACTATGGCTACACCTTC	CASSYGPYYGYTF
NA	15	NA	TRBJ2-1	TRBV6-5	TGTGCCAGCAGTTCACCTGGGACACTCCACAATGAGCAGTTCTTC	CASSSPGTLHNEQFF
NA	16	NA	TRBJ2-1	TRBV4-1	TGCGCCAGCAGCCAAGATGCGGGGTCCTCCTACAATGAGCAGTTCTTC	CASSQDAGSSYNEQFF
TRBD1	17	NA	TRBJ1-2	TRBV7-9	TGTGCCAGCAGCCCCAAAGGGGGACAGGGGGCTTCCTATGGCTACACCTTC	CASSPKGGQGASYGYTF
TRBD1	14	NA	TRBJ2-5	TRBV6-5	TGTGCCAGCAGAGACAGGGGGATATGGGAGACCCAGTACTTC	CASRDRGIWETQYF
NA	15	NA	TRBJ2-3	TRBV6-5	TGTGCCAGCAGTTCTTACAGAACTAGCACAGATACGCAGTATTTT	CASSSYRTSTDTQYF
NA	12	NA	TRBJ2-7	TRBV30	TGTGCCTGGAGTGTAAGCATCTACGAGCAGTACTTC	CAWSVSIYEQYF
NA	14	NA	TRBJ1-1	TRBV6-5	TGTGCCAGCAGTTCCACACAGGGCACAACTGAAGCTTTCTTT	CASSSTQGTTEAFF
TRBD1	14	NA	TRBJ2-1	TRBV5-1	TGCGCCAGCAGCTCCGGACAGGGGGCTGGAGAGCAGTTCTTC	CASSSGQGAGEQFF
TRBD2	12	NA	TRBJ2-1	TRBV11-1	TGTGCCAGCAGCCGGGGGGGAGGAGAGCAGTTCTTC	CASSRGGGEQFF
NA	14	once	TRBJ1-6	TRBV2	TGTGCCAGCAGTGCGCAGGGAAAGAATTCACCCCTCCACTTT	CASSAQGKNSPLHF
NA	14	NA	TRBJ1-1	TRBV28	TGTGCCAGCAGTATACAGGGATTTTTAGGGCAAGCTTTCTTT	CASSIQGFLGQAFF
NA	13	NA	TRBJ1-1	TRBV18	TGTGCCAGCTCCAGTATGGGCAACACTGAAGCTTTCTTT	CASSSMGNTEAFF
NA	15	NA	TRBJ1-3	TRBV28	TGTGCCAGCAACGAAGCGACAGATTTTTTAAACACCATATATTTT	CASNEATDFLNTIYF
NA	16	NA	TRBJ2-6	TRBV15	TGTGCCACCAGCAGAGATCAGGCCTCTGGGGCCAACGTCCTGACTTTC	CATSRDQASGANVLTF
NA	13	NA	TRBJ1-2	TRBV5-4	TGTGCCAGCAGAGTCGACAGAGGCTATGGCTACACCTTC	CASRVDRGYGYTF
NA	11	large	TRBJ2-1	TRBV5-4	TGTGCCAGCAGCTCAGTTTATGAGCAGTTCTTC	CASSSVYEQFF
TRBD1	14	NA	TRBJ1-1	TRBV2	TGTGCCAGCAGTCGACAGGGAGGGAACACTGAAGCTTTCTTT	CASSRQGGNTEAFF
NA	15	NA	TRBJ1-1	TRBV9	TGTGCCAGCAGCGTAGCTCCGGGAGGGAACACTGAAGCTTTCTTT	CASSVAPGGNTEAFF
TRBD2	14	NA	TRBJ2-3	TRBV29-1	TGCAGCGTGCCTAGCGGGGGGAGCTCAGATACGCAGTATTTT	CSVPSGGSSDTQYF
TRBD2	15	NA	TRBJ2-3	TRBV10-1	TGCGCCAGCAGCTCGGGACTAGCGGGGTCAGATACGCAGTATTTT	CASSSGLAGSDTQYF
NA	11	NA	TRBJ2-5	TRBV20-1	TGCAGTGCTAGGGACACATGGACCCAGTACTTC	CSARDTWTQYF
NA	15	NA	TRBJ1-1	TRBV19	TGTGCCAGTAGTATGTGGGGGGGCCCCAACACTGAAGCTTTCTTT	CASSMWGGPNTEAFF
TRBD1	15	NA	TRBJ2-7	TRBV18	TGTGCCAGCTCACCGGACGGGACAGGGGGCTACGAGCAGTACTTC	CASSPDGTGGYEQYF
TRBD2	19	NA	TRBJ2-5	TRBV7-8	TGTGCCAGCAGCTTCAGGGCCTCGACTAGCGGGGGGGCTGGAGAGACCCAGTACTTC	CASSFRASTSGGAGETQYF
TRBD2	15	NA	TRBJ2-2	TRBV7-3	TGTGCCAGCAGACCGGGGGGGAGGAACACCGGGGAGCTGTTTTTT	CASRPGGRNTGELFF
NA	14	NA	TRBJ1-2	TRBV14	TGTGCCAGCAGCCATCGGGGACACAACTATGGCTACACCTTC	CASSHRGHNYGYTF
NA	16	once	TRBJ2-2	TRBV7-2	TGTGCCAGCAGCTCAAGAACAGGGACCCTAGCCGGGGAGCTGTTTTTT	CASSSRTGTLAGELFF
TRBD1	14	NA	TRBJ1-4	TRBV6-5	TGTGCCAGCAGTGGTCGGACAGGGAATGAAAAACTGTTTTTT	CASSGRTGNEKLFF
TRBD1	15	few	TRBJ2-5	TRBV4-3	TGCGCCAGCAGCCCAGGGACAGGGGGCAAAGAGACCCAGTACTTC	CASSPGTGGKETQYF
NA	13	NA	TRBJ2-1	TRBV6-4	TGTGCCAGCAGTGATAGGGCTACAGGTGAGCAGTTCTTC	CASSDRATGEQFF
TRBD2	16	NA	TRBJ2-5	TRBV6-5	TGTGCCAGCAGTTACTCACTAGCGGGGGCCCAAGAGACCCAGTACTTC	CASSYSLAGAQETQYF
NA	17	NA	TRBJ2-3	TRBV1	TGCACCAGCATCAGGGTGGTTGTGACTAGCGGTACAGATACGCAGTATTTT	CTSIRVVVTSGTDTQYF
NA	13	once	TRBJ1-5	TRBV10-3	TGTGCCATCCGGGAAGGGCCGGACCAGCCCCAGCATTTT	CAIREGPDQPQHF
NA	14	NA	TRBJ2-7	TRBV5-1	TGCGCCAGCAGCTCGAACAGGGGGGGTTACGAGCAGTACTTC	CASSSNRGGYEQYF
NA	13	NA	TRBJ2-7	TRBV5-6	TGTGCCAGCAGCTTCGGTACAGACTACGAGCAGTACTTC	CASSFGTDYEQYF
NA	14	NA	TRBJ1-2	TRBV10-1	TGCGCCAGCAGTGAGACAGAGGGGGACGATGGCTACACCTTC	CASSETEGDDGYTF
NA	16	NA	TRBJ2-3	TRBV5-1	TGCGCCAGCAGCTTGGAAACTAGCAGAGGCACAGATACGCAGTATTTT	CASSLETSRGTDTQYF
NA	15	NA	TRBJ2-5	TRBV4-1	TGCGCCAGCAGCCAACCGGGTTTTAGCGTTGAGACCCAGTACTTC	CASSQPGFSVETQYF
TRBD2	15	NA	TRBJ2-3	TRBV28	TGTGCCAGCAGAGCACGCGGGGGGGCTACAGATACGCAGTATTTT	CASRARGGATDTQYF
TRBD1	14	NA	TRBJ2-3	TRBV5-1	TGCGCCAGCGGGACGGGACAGGGCAAAGATACGCAGTATTTT	CASGTGQGKDTQYF
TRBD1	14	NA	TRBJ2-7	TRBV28	TGTGCCAGCACCCCGGGACAGGCCCCCTACGAGCAGTACTTC	CASTPGQAPYEQYF
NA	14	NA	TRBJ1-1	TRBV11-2	TGTGCCAGCAGCTTTTCCGGGGTGAACACTGAAGCTTTCTTT	CASSFSGVNTEAFF
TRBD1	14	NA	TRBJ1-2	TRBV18	TGTGCCAGCTCACCCACGGACAGGGGCTATGGCTACACCTTC	CASSPTDRGYGYTF
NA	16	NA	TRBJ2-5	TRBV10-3	TGTGCCATCAGTGAGTCTTGGGGGCCCGGGTTTGAGACCCAGTACTTC	CAISESWGPGFETQYF